The rows below give T cell receptor beta chains drawn from one sample of a study of T-cell reconstitution after alpha-beta-depleted transplantation in children. TCRdb called the PCR reads again in MiXCR, with one record for every CDR3 protein. This sample has 500,000 to 650,000 distinct CDR3 sequences; approximately 12% occur once, and the top ten carry 2.2%. Sequencing was performed on PBMCs, mostly from graft donor cells, taken 360 days after TCRalphabeta/CD19-depleted stem cell transplant. These receptors came from a male patient between 5 and 17 years old who had a stem cell transplant for acute myeloid leukemia, so the T cells may come from the graft donor. Both conserved end residues are part of each CDR3. The order of the fields is D gene, V gene, J gene, CDR3 protein. A D gene is named only where the DNA matches it firmly.

d_gene: TRBD2; v_gene: TRBV7-2; j_gene: TRBJ2-7; CDR3aa: CASRRPGTTLREQYF
d_gene: -; v_gene: TRBV12-3/TRBV12-4; j_gene: TRBJ1-2; CDR3aa: CASSPHHQPPLYGYTF
d_gene: -; v_gene: TRBV5-5; j_gene: TRBJ2-3; CDR3aa: CASKLTRGATSTDTQYF
d_gene: -; v_gene: TRBV12-3/TRBV12-4; j_gene: TRBJ2-7; CDR3aa: CASSEQVHYEQYF
d_gene: -; v_gene: TRBV6-2/TRBV6-3; j_gene: TRBJ2-3; CDR3aa: CASSYGRVKDTQYF
d_gene: TRBD1; v_gene: TRBV12-3/TRBV12-4; j_gene: TRBJ1-1; CDR3aa: CASSFFTGDTEAFF
d_gene: -; v_gene: TRBV5-5; j_gene: TRBJ2-7; CDR3aa: CASSGVEYWGEQYF
d_gene: -; v_gene: TRBV12-3/TRBV12-4; j_gene: TRBJ2-3; CDR3aa: CASSSNGAIHTDTQYF
d_gene: TRBD2; v_gene: TRBV30; j_gene: TRBJ2-7; CDR3aa: CAWSRGGTAGGGYEQYF
d_gene: -; v_gene: TRBV7-9; j_gene: TRBJ2-1; CDR3aa: CASNPGRPIDEQFF
d_gene: -; v_gene: TRBV14; j_gene: TRBJ2-1; CDR3aa: CASSRTAVYNEQFF
d_gene: -; v_gene: TRBV20-1; j_gene: TRBJ2-7; CDR3aa: CSARRGYTYEQYF
d_gene: TRBD1; v_gene: TRBV7-2; j_gene: TRBJ1-5; CDR3aa: CASSFDRGHQPQHF
d_gene: TRBD1; v_gene: TRBV25-1; j_gene: TRBJ1-2; CDR3aa: CASSDPTGGHGYTF
d_gene: TRBD2; v_gene: TRBV7-3; j_gene: TRBJ2-1; CDR3aa: CASSLGYGRANEQFF
d_gene: TRBD2; v_gene: TRBV5-8; j_gene: TRBJ2-5; CDR3aa: CASSHRAGVETQYF
d_gene: -; v_gene: TRBV5-1; j_gene: TRBJ2-3; CDR3aa: CASSPLSSDTQYF
d_gene: TRBD2; v_gene: TRBV28; j_gene: TRBJ2-4; CDR3aa: CASSPGTRSWNIQYF
d_gene: -; v_gene: TRBV5-1; j_gene: TRBJ2-7; CDR3aa: CASSSSFEQYF
d_gene: TRBD2; v_gene: TRBV10-3; j_gene: TRBJ2-7; CDR3aa: CAISALGGERLAGLTYEQYF
d_gene: -; v_gene: TRBV20-1; j_gene: TRBJ1-1; CDR3aa: CSASSGAGTEAFF
d_gene: -; v_gene: TRBV7-2; j_gene: TRBJ2-7; CDR3aa: CASSLGGGRGRTYEQYF
d_gene: TRBD1; v_gene: TRBV29-1; j_gene: TRBJ2-7; CDR3aa: CSSSGGNAGEQYF
d_gene: TRBD2; v_gene: TRBV9; j_gene: TRBJ2-6; CDR3aa: CASSVVPGLGFSGANVLTF
d_gene: TRBD2; v_gene: TRBV7-2; j_gene: TRBJ2-2; CDR3aa: CASSLLGLAGVTGELFF
d_gene: -; v_gene: TRBV12-3/TRBV12-4; j_gene: TRBJ2-5; CDR3aa: CASSFEGETQYF
d_gene: TRBD2; v_gene: TRBV11-1; j_gene: TRBJ2-1; CDR3aa: CASSPLFRLAGGGYNEQFF
d_gene: -; v_gene: TRBV5-1; j_gene: TRBJ2-1; CDR3aa: CASSFAGAPYNEQFF
d_gene: -; v_gene: TRBV29-1; j_gene: TRBJ2-5; CDR3aa: CSVVGPEETQYF
d_gene: TRBD2; v_gene: TRBV10-3; j_gene: TRBJ2-1; CDR3aa: CAMNSGAGGEQFF
d_gene: -; v_gene: TRBV30; j_gene: TRBJ2-2; CDR3aa: CAWRKGGARGLTGELFF
d_gene: -; v_gene: TRBV6-2/TRBV6-3; j_gene: TRBJ1-1; CDR3aa: CASTWLGSTEAFF
d_gene: -; v_gene: TRBV24-1; j_gene: TRBJ2-1; CDR3aa: CATSDPTPGSSYNEQFF
d_gene: -; v_gene: TRBV12-3/TRBV12-4; j_gene: TRBJ2-5; CDR3aa: CASSWGRLQETQYF
d_gene: -; v_gene: TRBV2; j_gene: TRBJ2-7; CDR3aa: CASSGDWHYEQYF
d_gene: -; v_gene: TRBV20-1; j_gene: TRBJ2-5; CDR3aa: CSASRTVQETQYF
d_gene: -; v_gene: TRBV11-2; j_gene: TRBJ1-4; CDR3aa: CASSLDDRKYEKLFF
d_gene: -; v_gene: TRBV5-1; j_gene: TRBJ1-1; CDR3aa: CASSPIGVLGLAFF
d_gene: -; v_gene: TRBV29-1; j_gene: TRBJ2-5; CDR3aa: CSVDQGYQETQYF
d_gene: TRBD2; v_gene: TRBV19; j_gene: TRBJ2-4; CDR3aa: CASSIFIPGGRDLAKNIQYF
d_gene: TRBD2; v_gene: TRBV20-1; j_gene: TRBJ2-3; CDR3aa: CSARDPFGLAGVTDTQYF
d_gene: TRBD1; v_gene: TRBV27; j_gene: TRBJ2-5; CDR3aa: CASSRAPGQRQETQYF
d_gene: TRBD1; v_gene: TRBV30; j_gene: TRBJ1-5; CDR3aa: CAWRGTGPSNQPQHF
d_gene: TRBD2; v_gene: TRBV20-1; j_gene: TRBJ2-7; CDR3aa: CSASLSGSSYEQYF
d_gene: -; v_gene: TRBV30; j_gene: TRBJ2-3; CDR3aa: CAWGADTDTQYF
d_gene: -; v_gene: TRBV28; j_gene: TRBJ2-7; CDR3aa: CASSFSTLLRISYEQYF
d_gene: TRBD2; v_gene: TRBV24-1; j_gene: TRBJ2-1; CDR3aa: CATSDLGLAGGPSSYNEQFF